Sequencing of this TCR beta chain was carried out in a study of regulatory T cells in long-lasting Graves disease. Time point reported: newly diagnosed GD, antithyroid drugs for less than 3 months. Isolated PBMC RNA provided the starting material for the TCR library. Building the TCR beta libraries relied on iRepertoire HTBI primers, and CDR3 regions underwent Arm-PCR. In TCRdb, the multiplex PCR reads were re-called with MiXCR into one record per CDR3 protein. The sample records about 620,000 distinct CDR3 sequences, 15% to 20% being singletons. The CDR3 covers 15 residues. Germline V gives CDR1 MDHEN, CDR2 SYDVKM. V shed 7 bases, J shed 10 bases, and the junction held 14 bases outside the gene matches. In this sample, this clonotype turned up many times. Another study also made use of these data, one on T cells in Graves' hyperthyroidism and ophthalmopathy. That investigation notes: Patients between 18 and 65 years old had hyperthyroidism, newly diagnosed and lasting under 2 months. First-round RT-PCR of the TCR CDR3 relied on the HTBI primer set.

The chain joins TRBV28 to TRBJ2-1, with 9 bases identical to TRBD2. The source material was peripheral blood mononuclear cells (PBMCs), sampled at new diagnosis, from a patient treated with antithyroid drugs. The clonotype comes from a woman aged 25-40 years with Graves disease. The DNA of the CDR3 is TGTGCCAGCAAGCCAACTAGCGGGTTACGGATGGAGCAGTTCTTC. Its translation: CASKPTSGLRMEQFF.